This T cell receptor (beta chain) originates from a study of blood T cell repertoires in COVID-19. In the study overall: Samples came from the United States, Italy and Spain, spanning acute and convalescent COVID-19. T cells, B-cell-depleted T cells, or PBMCs supplied cDNA or gDNA.

The repertoire was sequenced with immunoSEQ multiplex PCR; TCRdb's copy has only in-frame clones and lacks some. The data hold roughly 190,000 clones, with roughly 80% observed a single time. Individuals aged roughly 18 to 95 years were recruited from about two dozen US areas. Germline lookup yields CDR1 LGHDT and CDR2 YNNKEL (reference sequence). This CDR3 contains 14 residues. Trimming removed 4 bases from V and 6 bases from J; junction bases left unmatched: 9. The sample was PBMCs or T cells enriched from blood (not recorded which). The source of this sequence is an older woman with acute COVID-19. This chain joins TRBV3-1 (or the pseudogene TRBV3-2) and TRBJ2-7, with 7 bases lining up with TRBD2. CDR3 in DNA: TGTGCCAGCAGCCCATCCTGGGGGGGAGCCGAGCAGTACTTC. This translates into CASSPSWGGAEQYF.